Each of the 16 T cell receptor beta chains below was sequenced from the same sample in a study of HIV-infected patients and healthy controls. Follow-up blood was drawn about 14 weeks, roughly three months, after antiretroviral therapy began. Whole blood was used without fractionation, so all unsorted peripheral T cells were included. cDNA was made from 500 ng RNA using alpha and beta constant primers. Separate chain-specific third strand synthesis with multiplexing indices produced the alpha and beta libraries. TCRdb redid the calling of the 5' RACE reads with MiXCR, one entry per CDR3 protein. Seen here are about 7,000 distinct CDR3 sequences, 8% to 10% observed once, and the top ten hold just over 20%. The input for sequencing was blood, taken during antiretroviral therapy. These receptors came from an adult with HIV infection.

This clonotype rates as medium-sized. The CDR3 nucleotides are TGTGCCAGCAGCTCCAGCGGGAGTCCCACAGATACGCAGTATTTT. Residues: CASSSSGSPTDTQYF. V is TRBV6-2 or TRBV6-3 and J is TRBJ2-3; 8 nucleotides agree with TRBD2. V lost 6 bases and J lost 2; bases outside the gene matches: 7. The germline CDR1 and CDR2 sequences are MNHEY and SVGEGT. The CDR3 runs to 15 residues.

This clonotype is classed as medium-sized. The chain couples TRBV6-2 or TRBV6-3 to TRBJ1-6; 11 bases agree with TRBD1. The V gene's germline CDR1 is MNHEY and CDR2 SVGEGT. The CDR3 totals 15 residues. V was pared by 2 bases and J by 10 bases, with 4 bases of the junction left unmatched. CDR3 sequence reads: CASSYGGQGVSPLHF. In DNA form, the CDR3 reads TGTGCCAGCAGTTACGGGGGACAGGGGGTCTCACCCCTCCACTTT.

In this sample, this clonotype is medium-sized. The rearrangement uses TRBV7-7 and TRBJ2-3; TRBD1 might be the D (6 bases). Germline V gene lookup returns CDR1 SSHAT and CDR2 FNYEAQ (reference sequence). This CDR3 contains 15 residues. The V end was cut by 1 base, the J end by 6 bases, with 14 bases between. This CDR3 reads CASSLDPGTMDTQYF. The CDR3 DNA reads as TGTGCCAGCAGCTTAGATCCCGGGACAATGGATACGCAGTATTTT.

This clonotype occurred many times. The CDR3 protein is CASSQVGLTYYNEQFF. The CDR3 DNA sequence: TGCGCCAGCAGCCAAGTCGGCCTAACCTACTACAATGAGCAGTTCTTC. The rearrangement joins TRBV4-1 to TRBJ2-1; D call uncertain. Per germline, CDR1 MGHRA and CDR2 YSYEKL. This CDR3 has 16 amino acids. Trimming took 1 base from V and 3 from J, leaving 13 bases between them.

In this sample, this clonotype turned up many times. This chain uses TRBV27 with TRBJ1-5, with D tentatively TRBD1 (5 bases). There are 18 residues in the CDR3. The V gene lost 3 bases and the J gene lost 0 bases, with 18 bases spanning the gap. Germline V gene data show CDR1 as MNHEY and CDR2 as SMNVEV (reference sequence). Here the CDR3 DNA reads TGTGCCAGCAGTTTTGTTTGGGACCAAAGATATAGCAATCAGCCCCAGCATTTT. It is translated as CASSFVWDQRYSNQPQHF.

By proportion, this clonotype is medium-sized (0.01 to 0.1%). The J gene is TRBJ2-2, the V gene TRBV7-2; D unclear. CDR1 and CDR2 from the germline V gene are SGHTA and FQGNSA. The CDR3 loop spans 12 amino acids. V lost 3 bases and J lost 14, with 13 bases in between. CDR3 amino acids: CASSFNWQSLFF. CDR3 sequence (DNA): TGTGCCAGCAGCTTCAATTGGCAGAGCCTGTTTTTT.

In its sample, this clonotype is medium-sized (0.01 to 0.1%). The chain is built from TRBV6-6 and TRBJ1-1; D is unclear. Trimming stripped 2 bases from V and 10 bases from J, with 11 bases between. From germline, CDR1 is MNHNY and CDR2 SVGAGI (reference sequence). The CDR3 runs to 12 residues. The CDR3 nucleotides are TGTGCCAGCAGTTACGGGGAGGGTATAGCTTTCTTT. Its translation is CASSYGEGIAFF.

The table lists this clonotype with many counts. This chain connects TRBV20-1 to TRBJ2-1; TRBD2 agrees at 9 bases. The CDR3 extends over 14 amino acids. After removal of 4 bases from V and 7 bases from J, the junction contained 8 bases not matched to a gene. Germline CDR1 DFQATT, CDR2 SNEGSKA (reference sequence). The CDR3 DNA reads TGCAGTGCTATCGGCGGGGGGGCCCTAAATGAGCAGTTCTTC. It is translated as CSAIGGGALNEQFF.

About this clonotype itself: This may stem from a read error, because a much larger clone lies one nucleotide away. V and J are TRBV20-1 and TRBJ2-1, with a tentative D call TRBD2 (6 bases). The CDR3 has 17 amino acids. CDR1 and CDR2 (germline): DFQATT, SNEGSKA (reference sequence). V dropped 7 bases and J dropped 3 bases, with 25 bases sitting between them. Here the CDR3 reads CSDLDPLLASVYNEQFF. The CDR3 DNA follows: TGCAGTGACCTGGACCCCCTTCTAGCGTCGGTCTACAATGAGCAGTTCTTC.

This clonotype has a count of ten or more. V is TRBV6-5 and J is TRBJ1-1; possible D gene TRBD1, 6 bases. The germline V gene has CDR1 MNHEY and CDR2 SVGAGI. The CDR3 runs 14 residues. V was trimmed by 7 bases and J by 0 bases, leaving 12 bases between them. In DNA, the CDR3 is TGTGCCAGCACCCCCGGGGGCTTGAACACTGAAGCTTTCTTT. This sequence encodes CASTPGGLNTEAFF.

Here the CDR3 DNA reads TGCAGCGTTGGTCAGACAGGCACAGATACGCAGTATTTT. This sequence encodes CSVGQTGTDTQYF. This sequence joins TRBV29-1 and TRBJ2-3, with D maybe TRBD1 (5 bases). Germline lookup yields CDR1 SQVTM and CDR2 ANQGSEA. The CDR3 totals 13 residues. V lost 4 bases to trimming and J lost 1 base, with 9 bases between them.

This clonotype is classed as medium-sized. The chain employs TRBV7-6 and TRBJ1-5, with unresolved D. The CDR3 length is 15 residues. The V gene's germline CDR1 is SGHVS and CDR2 FNYEAQ. Trimming pared 5 bases from V and 2 bases from J, leaving 13 bases between. CDR3 nucleotide sequence: TGTGCCAGCAGCCGAAACAGCGGGGGCAATCAGCCCCAGCATTTT. This encodes CASSRNSGGNQPQHF.

The chain recombines TRBV6-2 or TRBV6-3 with TRBJ1-1, with D possibly matching TRBD1 (5 bases). This CDR3 is built from 16 residues. CDR1 is MNHEY and CDR2 is SVGEGT in the germline V gene. Trimming shortened V by 0 bases and J by 5 bases, and 16 bases separated the two germline ends. The CDR3 DNA reads TGTGCCAGCAGTTACTCCGGGACCGACTTGAGGACTGAAGCTTTCTTT. This codes for CASSYSGTDLRTEAFF.

The chain employs TRBV12-3 or TRBV12-4 and TRBJ2-3; D unresolved. Trimming took off 6 bases at V and 1 base at J, with 2 bases between the two ends. The CDR3 covers 11 residues. The CDR3: CASRRTDTQYF. The CDR3, as DNA: TGTGCCAGCAGACGCACAGATACGCAGTATTTT.

This clonotype came up many times. The chain joins TRBV5-6 to TRBJ1-1, with D possibly matching TRBD1 (5 bases). This CDR3 comprises 13 residues. With 3 bases removed from V and 8 bases from J, the gap between germline ends came to 14 bases. Germline CDR1 reads SGHDT; CDR2 reads YYEEEE. CDR3 DNA sequence: TGTGCCAGCAGCTCCCCGGGGGTACCCGAAGCTTTCTTT. Translation gives CASSSPGVPEAFF. The whole variable domain, filled in from reference TRBV5-6 and TRBJ1-1, reads DAGVTQSPTHLIKTRGQQVTLRCSPKSGHDTVSWYQQALGQGPQFIFQYYEEEERQRGNFPDRFSGHQFPNYSSELNVNALLLGDSALYLCASSSPGVPEAFFGQGTRLTVV.

This clonotype was detected ten times or more. CDR3 DNA: TGTGCCAGCAGCTCGACTCGAGATAATGAAAAACTGTTTTTT. Translating gives CASSSTRDNEKLFF. J is TRBJ1-4 and V is TRBV5-4; D gene uncertain. CDR3 length equals 14 residues. Germline CDR1 reads SGHNT; CDR2 reads YYREEE (reference sequence). Trimming took 3 bases from V and 4 from J, leaving 10 bases between them.